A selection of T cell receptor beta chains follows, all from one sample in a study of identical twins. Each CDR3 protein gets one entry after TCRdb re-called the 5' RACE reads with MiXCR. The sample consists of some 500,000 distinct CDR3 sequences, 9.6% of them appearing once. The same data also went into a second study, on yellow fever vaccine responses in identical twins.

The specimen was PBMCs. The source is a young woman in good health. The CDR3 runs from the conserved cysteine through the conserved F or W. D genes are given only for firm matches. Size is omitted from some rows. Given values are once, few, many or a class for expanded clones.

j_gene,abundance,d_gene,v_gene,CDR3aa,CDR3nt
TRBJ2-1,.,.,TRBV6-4,CASSDSNPLSYNEQFF,TGTGCCAGCAGTGACTCTAACCCCCTCTCCTACAATGAGCAGTTCTTC
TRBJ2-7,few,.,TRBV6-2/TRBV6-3,CASSPTERESYEQYF,TGTGCCAGCAGTCCGACCGAGCGAGAGTCCTACGAGCAGTACTTC
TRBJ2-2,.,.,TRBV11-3,CASSLDLLGRPTGELFF,TGTGCCAGCAGCTTAGATCTTTTAGGGCGGCCCACCGGGGAGCTGTTTTTT
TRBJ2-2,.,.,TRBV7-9,CASSEKGGDYTGELFF,TGTGCCAGCAGCGAAAAAGGGGGAGATTACACCGGGGAGCTGTTTTTT
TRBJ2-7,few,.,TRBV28,CASSPISYEQYF,TGTGCCAGCAGTCCTATCTCCTACGAGCAGTACTTC
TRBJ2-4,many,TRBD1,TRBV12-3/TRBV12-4,CASSFGTGEDIQYF,TGTGCCAGCAGTTTCGGGACAGGGGAAGACATTCAGTACTTC
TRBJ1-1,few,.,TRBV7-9,CASSSTDRGANTEAFF,TGTGCCAGCAGCTCAACCGATAGGGGGGCAAACACTGAAGCTTTCTTT
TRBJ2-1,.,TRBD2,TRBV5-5,CASSLIPREYNEQFF,TGTGCCAGCAGCTTGATTCCGCGGGAGTACAATGAGCAGTTCTTC
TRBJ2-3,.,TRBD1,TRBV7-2,CASSTGQGGSVDTQYF,TGTGCCAGCAGCACCGGACAGGGTGGGAGTGTGGATACGCAGTATTTT
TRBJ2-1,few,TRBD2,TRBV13,CASSLTGLAHEQFF,TGTGCCAGCAGCTTAACGGGACTAGCTCATGAGCAGTTCTTC
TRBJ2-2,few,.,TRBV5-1,CASSLTGENTGELFF,TGCGCCAGCAGCTTAACAGGCGAAAACACCGGGGAGCTGTTTTTT
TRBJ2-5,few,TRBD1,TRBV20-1,CSATGGLIKETQYF,TGCAGTGCGACAGGGGGCTTAATCAAAGAGACCCAGTACTTC
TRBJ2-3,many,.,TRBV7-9,CADVQGDLGTDTQYF,TGTGCCGACGTGCAAGGGGATCTCGGCACAGATACGCAGTATTTT
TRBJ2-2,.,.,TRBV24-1,CATSDRPDGITGELFF,TGTGCCACCAGTGACCGACCTGACGGTATCACCGGGGAGCTGTTTTTT
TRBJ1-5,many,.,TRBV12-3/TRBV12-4,CASSSEDSSNQPQHF,TGTGCCAGCAGTTCCGAAGACAGTAGCAATCAGCCCCAGCATTTT
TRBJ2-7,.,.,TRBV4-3,CASSQDLLLEQYF,TGCGCCAGCAGCCAAGACCTTCTTCTCGAGCAGTACTTC
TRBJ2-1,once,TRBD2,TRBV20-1,CSASVTSGYNEQFF,TGCAGTGCTAGCGTCACTAGCGGATACAATGAGCAGTTCTTC
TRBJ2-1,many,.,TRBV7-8,CASSLPPGTEQFF,TGTGCCAGCAGCTTACCCCCCGGGACTGAGCAGTTCTTC
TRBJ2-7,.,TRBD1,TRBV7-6,CASSLAPGTGVAYEQYF,TGTGCCAGCAGCTTAGCGCCCGGGACAGGAGTTGCCTACGAGCAGTACTTC
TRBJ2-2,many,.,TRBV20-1,CSARDRARGLTLSGELFF,TGCAGTGCTAGAGATCGAGCCAGGGGCCTAACGTTATCCGGGGAGCTGTTTTTT
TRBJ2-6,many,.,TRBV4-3,CASSQDTSGANVLTF,TGCGCCAGCAGCCAGGATACCTCTGGGGCCAACGTCCTGACTTTC
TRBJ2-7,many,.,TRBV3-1,CASSQDINEQYF,TGTGCCAGCAGCCAAGATATAAACGAGCAGTACTTC
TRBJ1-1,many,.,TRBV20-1,CSARRGERMNTEAFF,TGCAGTGCTAGACGAGGGGAACGCATGAACACTGAAGCTTTCTTT
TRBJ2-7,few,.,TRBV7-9,CASSLTDIGGSYEQYF,TGTGCCAGCAGCTTAACAGACATAGGGGGCTCCTACGAGCAGTACTTC
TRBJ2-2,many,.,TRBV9,CASSSGDPTGELFF,TGTGCCAGCAGCTCCGGGGACCCCACCGGGGAGCTGTTTTTT
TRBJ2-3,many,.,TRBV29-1,CSAPSRGSTDTQYF,TGCAGCGCCCCGAGCAGGGGTAGCACAGATACGCAGTATTTT
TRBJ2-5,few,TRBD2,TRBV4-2,CASSQEELGGVETQYF,TGTGCCAGCAGCCAAGAGGAGCTTGGGGGGGTCGAGACCCAGTACTTC
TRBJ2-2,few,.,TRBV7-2,CASSSDWGTGELFF,TGTGCCAGCAGCTCCGACTGGGGGACCGGGGAGCTGTTTTTT
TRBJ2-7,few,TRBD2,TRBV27,CASSLRGPLAGGNYEQYF,TGTGCCAGCTCCCTTAGAGGCCCCCTAGCGGGAGGAAACTACGAGCAGTACTTC
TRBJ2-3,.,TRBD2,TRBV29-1,CSVGAGLAGPTDTQYF,TGCAGCGTTGGAGCCGGCCTAGCGGGACCCACAGATACGCAGTATTTT
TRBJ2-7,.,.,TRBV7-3,CASSSYGQSEQYF,TGTGCCAGCAGCTCTTATGGGCAAAGCGAGCAGTACTTC
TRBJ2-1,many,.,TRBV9,CASSVEGSYNEQFF,TGTGCCAGCAGCGTGGAAGGGTCCTACAATGAGCAGTTCTTC
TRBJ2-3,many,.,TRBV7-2,CASSLTALSTDTQYF,TGTGCCAGCAGCTTAACGGCACTTAGCACAGATACGCAGTATTTT
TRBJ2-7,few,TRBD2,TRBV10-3,CAISDVAGVVSYEQYF,TGTGCCATCAGTGATGTAGCGGGGGTCGTCTCCTACGAGCAGTACTTC
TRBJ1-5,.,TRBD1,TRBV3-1,CASSQSGQPSNQPQHF,TGTGCCAGCAGCCAATCGGGACAGCCCAGCAATCAGCCCCAGCATTTT
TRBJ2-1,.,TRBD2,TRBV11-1,CASSQYGPSGRMENEQFF,TGTGCCAGCAGCCAGTATGGCCCTAGCGGGAGGATGGAAAATGAGCAGTTCTTC
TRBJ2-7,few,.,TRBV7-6,CASSPGAEDEQYF,TGTGCCAGCAGCCCGGGAGCTGAGGACGAGCAGTACTTC
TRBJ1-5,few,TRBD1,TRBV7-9,CASSAFWDRGQPQHF,TGTGCCAGCAGCGCTTTTTGGGACAGAGGTCAGCCCCAGCATTTT
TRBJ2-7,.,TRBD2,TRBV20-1,CSAAGVSAPSSYEQYF,TGCAGTGCCGCGGGGGTCTCGGCCCCGAGCTCCTACGAGCAGTACTTC
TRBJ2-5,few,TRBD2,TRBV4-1,CASSQETLAGGGYQETQYF,TGCGCCAGCAGCCAAGAAACACTAGCGGGAGGGGGGTACCAAGAGACCCAGTACTTC
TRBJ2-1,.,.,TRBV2,CVSSVHSQDNEQFF,TGTGTCAGCAGTGTACATTCCCAGGACAATGAGCAGTTCTTC
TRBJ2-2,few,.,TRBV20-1,CSARGGHTGELFF,TGCAGTGCTAGAGGGGGGCACACCGGGGAGCTGTTTTTT
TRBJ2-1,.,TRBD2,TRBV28,CASRVLAGGLGEQFF,TGTGCCAGCAGAGTTCTAGCGGGGGGGCTGGGTGAGCAGTTCTTC
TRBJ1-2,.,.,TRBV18,CASSPLPQQGYGYTF,TGTGCCAGCTCACCACTTCCCCAGCAGGGGTATGGCTACACCTTC
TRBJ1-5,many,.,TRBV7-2,CASSLVPNQPQHF,TGTGCCAGCAGCTTAGTACCCAATCAGCCCCAGCATTTT
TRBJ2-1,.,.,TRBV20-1,CSARGGRFHEQFF,TGCAGTGCTAGAGGCGGGCGCTTCCATGAGCAGTTCTTC
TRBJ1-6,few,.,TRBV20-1,CSAGDGPSSYNSPLHF,TGCAGTGCTGGAGACGGGCCCAGCTCCTATAATTCACCCCTCCACTTT
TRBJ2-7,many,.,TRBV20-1,CSADRTPQSLYEQYF,TGCAGTGCTGACCGGACCCCCCAGAGCCTCTACGAGCAGTACTTC